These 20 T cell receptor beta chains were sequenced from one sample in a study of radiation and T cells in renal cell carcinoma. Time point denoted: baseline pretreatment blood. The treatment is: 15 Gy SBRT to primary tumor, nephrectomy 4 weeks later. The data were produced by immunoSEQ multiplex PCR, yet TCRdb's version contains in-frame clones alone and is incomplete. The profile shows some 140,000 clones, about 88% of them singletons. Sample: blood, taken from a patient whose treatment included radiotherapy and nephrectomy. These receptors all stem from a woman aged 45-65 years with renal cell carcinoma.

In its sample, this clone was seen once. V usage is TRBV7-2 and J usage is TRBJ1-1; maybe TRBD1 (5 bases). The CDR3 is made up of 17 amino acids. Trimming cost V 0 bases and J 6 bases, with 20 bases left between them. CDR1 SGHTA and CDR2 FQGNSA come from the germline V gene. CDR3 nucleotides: TGTGCCAGCAGCTTAGCGACCGGGGCAGTAATGAAGGCTGAAGCTTTCTTT. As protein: CASSLATGAVMKAEAFF.

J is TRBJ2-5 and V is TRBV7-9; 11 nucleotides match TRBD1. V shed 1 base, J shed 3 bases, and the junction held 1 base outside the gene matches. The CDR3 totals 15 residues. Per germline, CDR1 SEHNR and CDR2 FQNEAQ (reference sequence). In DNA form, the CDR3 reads TGTGCCAGCAGCTTAGGGACAGGGGGCAAAGAGACCCAGTACTTC. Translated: CASSLGTGGKETQYF.

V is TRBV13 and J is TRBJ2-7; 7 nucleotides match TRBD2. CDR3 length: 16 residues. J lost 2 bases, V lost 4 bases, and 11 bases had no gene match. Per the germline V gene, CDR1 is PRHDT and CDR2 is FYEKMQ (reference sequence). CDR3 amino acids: CASSSRLAEGTYEQYF. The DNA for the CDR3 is TGTGCCAGCAGCTCCCGCCTAGCGGAGGGGACCTACGAGCAGTACTTC.

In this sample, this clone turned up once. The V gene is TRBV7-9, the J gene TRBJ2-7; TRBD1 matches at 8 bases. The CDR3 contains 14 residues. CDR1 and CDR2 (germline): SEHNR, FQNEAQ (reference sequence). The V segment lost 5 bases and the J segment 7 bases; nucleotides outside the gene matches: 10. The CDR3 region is CASSPRTGIGEQYF. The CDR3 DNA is TGTGCCAGCAGCCCCCGGACAGGGATTGGGGAGCAGTACTTC. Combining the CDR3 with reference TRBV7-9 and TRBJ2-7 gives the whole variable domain DTGVSQNPRHKITKRGQNVTFRCDPISEHNRLYWYRQTLGQGPEFLTYFQNEAQLEKSRLLSDRFSAERPKGSFSTLEIQRTEQGDSAMYLCASSPRTGIGEQYFGPGTRLTVT.

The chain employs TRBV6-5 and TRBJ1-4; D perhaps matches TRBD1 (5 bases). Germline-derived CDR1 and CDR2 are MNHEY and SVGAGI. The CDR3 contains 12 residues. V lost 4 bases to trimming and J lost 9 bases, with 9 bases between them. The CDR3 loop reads CASSSRGKKLFF. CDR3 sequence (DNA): TGTGCCAGCAGTTCCCGGGGGAAAAAACTGTTTTTT.

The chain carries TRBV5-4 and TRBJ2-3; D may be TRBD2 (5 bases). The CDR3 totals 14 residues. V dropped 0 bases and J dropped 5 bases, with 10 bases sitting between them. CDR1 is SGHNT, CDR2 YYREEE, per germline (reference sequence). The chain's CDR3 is CASSLAGVRDTQYF. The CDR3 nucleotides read TGTGCCAGCAGCTTGGCCGGGGTGAGAGATACGCAGTATTTT.

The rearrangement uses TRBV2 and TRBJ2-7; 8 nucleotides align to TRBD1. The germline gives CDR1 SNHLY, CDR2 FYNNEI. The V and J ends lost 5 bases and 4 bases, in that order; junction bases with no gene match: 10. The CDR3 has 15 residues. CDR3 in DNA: TGTGCCAGCAGTCTTGACAGGGGAAATAAGTACGAGCAGTACTTC. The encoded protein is CASSLDRGNKYEQYF.

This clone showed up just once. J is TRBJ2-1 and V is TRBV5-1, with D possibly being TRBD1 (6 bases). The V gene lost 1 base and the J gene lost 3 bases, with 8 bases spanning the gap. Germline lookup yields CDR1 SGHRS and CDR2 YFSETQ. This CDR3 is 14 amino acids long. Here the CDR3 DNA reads TGCGCCAGCAGCTTGTGGGGGCACTACAATGAGCAGTTCTTC. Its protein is CASSLWGHYNEQFF.

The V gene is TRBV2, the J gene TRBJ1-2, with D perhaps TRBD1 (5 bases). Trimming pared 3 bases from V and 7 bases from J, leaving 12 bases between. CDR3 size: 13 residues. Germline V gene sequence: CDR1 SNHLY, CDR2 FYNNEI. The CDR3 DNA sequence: TGTGCCAGCAGTGACTTAAGAGGGGCTGGCTACACCTTC. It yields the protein CASSDLRGAGYTF.

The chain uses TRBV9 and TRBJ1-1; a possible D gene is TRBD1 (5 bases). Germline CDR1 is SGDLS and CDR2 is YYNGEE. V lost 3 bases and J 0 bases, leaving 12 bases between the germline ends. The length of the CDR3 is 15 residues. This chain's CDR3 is CASSDPQGVNTEAFF. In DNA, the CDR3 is TGTGCCAGCAGCGACCCCCAAGGGGTGAACACTGAAGCTTTCTTT.

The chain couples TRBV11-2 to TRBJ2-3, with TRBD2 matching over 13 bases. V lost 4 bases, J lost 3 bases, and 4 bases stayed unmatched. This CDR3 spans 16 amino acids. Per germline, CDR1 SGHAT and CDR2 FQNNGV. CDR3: CASSSQGLAGTDTQYF. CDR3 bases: TGTGCCAGCAGCTCGCAGGGACTAGCGGGGACAGATACGCAGTATTTT.

The CDR3 loop is CASSLEGYGEAFF. The CDR3 DNA sequence: TGTGCCAGCAGCTTAGAGGGATACGGCGAAGCTTTCTTT. The chain combines TRBV7-2 with TRBJ1-1; no clear D gene. The germline gives CDR1 SGHTA, CDR2 FQGNSA. The CDR3 sequence is 13 residues long. V dropped 1 base and J dropped 8 bases, with 11 bases sitting between them. The variable domain in full, with the rest retrieved from reference TRBV7-2 and TRBJ1-1, is GAGVSQSPSNKVTEKGKDVELRCDPISGHTALYWYRQSLGQGLEFLIYFQGNSAPDKSGLPSDRFSAERTGGSVSTLTIQRTQQEDSAVYLCASSLEGYGEAFFGQGTRLTVV.

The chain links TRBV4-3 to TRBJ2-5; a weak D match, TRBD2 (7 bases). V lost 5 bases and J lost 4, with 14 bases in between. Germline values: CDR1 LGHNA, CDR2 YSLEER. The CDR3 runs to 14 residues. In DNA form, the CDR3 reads TGCGCCAGCAGCTGGGGGGGCGCGGGAGAGACCCAGTACTTC. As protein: CASSWGGAGETQYF.

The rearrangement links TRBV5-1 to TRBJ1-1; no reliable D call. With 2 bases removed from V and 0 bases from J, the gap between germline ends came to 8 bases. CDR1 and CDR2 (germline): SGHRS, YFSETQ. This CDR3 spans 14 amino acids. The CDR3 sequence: CASSLTTVNTEAFF. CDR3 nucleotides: TGCGCCAGCAGCTTAACGACGGTGAACACTGAAGCTTTCTTT.

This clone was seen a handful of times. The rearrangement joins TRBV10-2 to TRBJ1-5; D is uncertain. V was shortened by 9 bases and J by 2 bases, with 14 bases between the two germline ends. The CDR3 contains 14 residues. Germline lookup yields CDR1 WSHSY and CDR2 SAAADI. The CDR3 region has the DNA TGCGCCAGTGGGTTAACGTCCGGCAATCAGCCCCAGCATTTT. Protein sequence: CASGLTSGNQPQHF.

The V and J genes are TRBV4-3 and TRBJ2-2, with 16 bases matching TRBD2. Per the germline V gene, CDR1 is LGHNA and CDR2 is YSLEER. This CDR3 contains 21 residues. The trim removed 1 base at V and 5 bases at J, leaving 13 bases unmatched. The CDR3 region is CASSQGYTGTSGGAGTGELFF. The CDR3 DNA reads TGCGCCAGCAGCCAAGGTTATACCGGGACTAGCGGGGGGGCCGGGACCGGGGAGCTGTTTTTT.

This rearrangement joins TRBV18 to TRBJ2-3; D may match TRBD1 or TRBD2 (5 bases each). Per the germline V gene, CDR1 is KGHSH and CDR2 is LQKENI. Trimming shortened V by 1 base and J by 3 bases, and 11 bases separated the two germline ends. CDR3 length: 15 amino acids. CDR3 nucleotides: TGTGCCAGCTCACCACTGGGGGATCGAACAGATACGCAGTATTTT. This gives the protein CASSPLGDRTDTQYF.

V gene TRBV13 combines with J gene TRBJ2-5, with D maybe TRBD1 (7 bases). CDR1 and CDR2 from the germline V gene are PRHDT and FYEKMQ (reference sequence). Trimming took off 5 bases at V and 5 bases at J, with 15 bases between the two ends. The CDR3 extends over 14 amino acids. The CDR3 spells CASSQGGAGETQYF. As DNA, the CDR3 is TGTGCCAGCAGCCAGGGGGGTGCTGGGGAGACCCAGTACTTC.

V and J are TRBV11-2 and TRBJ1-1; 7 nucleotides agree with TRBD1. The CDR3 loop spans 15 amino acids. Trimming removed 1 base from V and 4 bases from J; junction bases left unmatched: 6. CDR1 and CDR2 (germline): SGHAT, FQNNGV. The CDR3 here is CASSLVLTGTTEAFF. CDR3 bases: TGTGCCAGCAGCTTAGTTTTGACAGGGACCACTGAAGCTTTCTTT.

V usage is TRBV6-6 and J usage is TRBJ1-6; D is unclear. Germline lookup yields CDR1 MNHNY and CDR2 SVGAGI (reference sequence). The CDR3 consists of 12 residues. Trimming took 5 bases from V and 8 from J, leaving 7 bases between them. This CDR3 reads CASSPGDSPLHF. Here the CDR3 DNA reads TGTGCCAGCAGTCCCGGTGATTCACCCCTCCACTTT.